The 23 T cell receptor beta chains reported below all come from one sample, sequenced in a study of tumor-infiltrating lymphocytes in primary liver carcinoma. The source of the blood RNA was unsorted whole blood, and germline DNA was extracted as well. TCR beta cDNA came from 400 to 500 ng total RNA, primed with a constant-region primer. ARM-PCR was slightly modified, and three nested multiplex PCR rounds with it gave rise to the TCR beta libraries. It was with TRBV1-TRBV30 forward primers and a C-beta reverse primer that the first two PCR rounds were run, at around 11 cycles each. TCRdb redid the calling of the multiplex PCR reads with MiXCR, one entry per CDR3 protein. Among some 190,000 distinct CDR3 sequences listed, about 60% were seen once. The sequencing input was peripheral blood. These receptor sequences come from a man aged 40-50 years with primary liver carcinoma and hepatitis B virus infection.

This clonotype has a handful of counts. The V and J genes are TRBV7-9 and TRBJ1-2; 9 nucleotides match TRBD1. CDR1 and CDR2 (germline): SEHNR, FQNEAQ (reference sequence). The junction had 6 bases not matched to a gene; V was cut back by 5 bases and J by 8 bases. The CDR3 runs 13 residues. CDR3 nucleotides: TGTGCCAGCAGCCAAGGGACAGGGCCCGGCTACACCTTC. Amino acid sequence: CASSQGTGPGYTF.

The chain joins TRBV11-3 to TRBJ2-5, with 7 nucleotides matching TRBD2. V was pared by 6 bases and J by 3 bases, with 10 bases of the junction left unmatched. CDR1 is SGHNT and CDR2 is YENEEA in the germline V gene. The CDR3 is 15 residues long. CDR3 protein: CASRGGEGREETQYF. The CDR3 coding sequence is TGTGCCAGCAGGGGAGGGGAGGGCAGAGAAGAGACCCAGTACTTC.

A word on this clonotype: A much larger clone sits a single nucleotide away, making a read error possible. This chain uses TRBV29-1 with TRBJ1-1; D is uncertain. This CDR3 region has 11 residues. In germline, CDR1 is SQVTM, CDR2 ANQGSEA. The CDR3 DNA sequence: TGCGGCGTCGCTCTAGATAAGGGAGCTTTCTTT. It translates to CGVALDKGAFF.

Points on this clonotype: One end of the junction fails to match germline, which may point to a read error. This sequence joins TRBV11-2 and TRBJ2-1; 11 nucleotides line up with TRBD2. CDR3 size: 16 residues. Looked up from germline, CDR1 is SGHAT and CDR2 is FQNNGV. DNA of the CDR3: TGCGTCAGCAGCGCCGTATTAGCGGGAGGGCGGAATGAGCAGTTCTTC. Its protein is CVSSAVLAGGRNEQFF.

There are a few counts of this clonotype. With a much larger clone just one base away, this may be a read error. The genes are TRBV11-2 and TRBJ2-1, with TRBD2 identical over 12 bases. This CDR3 comprises 14 residues. From germline, CDR1 is SGHAT and CDR2 FQNNGV. CDR3 coding DNA: TGTGCCGGCAGCCCGTGGACTAGCGGGGATGAGCAGTTCTTC. It yields the protein CAGSPWTSGDEQFF.

Regarding this clonotype: An end of the junction differs from the germline gene, which may be a read error. V usage is TRBV11-1 and J usage is TRBJ2-1; 7 nucleotides align to TRBD2. Germline loops: CDR1 SGHAT, CDR2 FQDESV (reference sequence). The CDR3 runs 16 residues. The CDR3 region is CTSSARLAGTYDEQFF. CDR3 DNA sequence: TGTACCAGCAGCGCCAGACTAGCTGGGACCTACGATGAGCAGTTCTTC.

This clonotype was observed a handful of times. Being one base from a much bigger clone, this may be a read error. The J gene is TRBJ2-2, the V gene TRBV13; D is ambiguous. Per germline, CDR1 PRHDT and CDR2 FYEKMQ (reference sequence). The CDR3 is 13 amino acids. Trimming removed 5 bases from V and 1 base from J, with 5 bases in between. As DNA, the CDR3 is TGTGCCAGCAGCAATAAGAACACCGGGGAGCTGTTTTTT. Amino acid sequence: CASSNKNTGELFF.

To note about this clonotype: A read error may be the cause here, since a much bigger clone is one base away. The rearrangement uses TRBV11-1 and TRBJ2-1; 12 nucleotides line up with TRBD2. The CDR3 totals 15 residues. CDR1 SGHAT and CDR2 FQDESV come from the germline V gene (reference sequence). The V and J ends lost 10 bases and 7 bases, in that order; junction bases with no gene match: 11. The CDR3 sequence: CANRASGRAENEQFF. DNA for the CDR3: TGTGCCAACAGGGCTAGCGGGAGGGCGGAAAATGAGCAGTTCTTC.

This clonotype was seen only a few times. This CDR3 reads CASSVGLAGGRTDTQYF. CDR3 nucleotide sequence: TGCGCCAGCAGCGTGGGACTAGCGGGAGGTCGAACAGATACGCAGTATTTT. The chain links TRBV5-1 to TRBJ2-3; 15 bases are a match to TRBD2. The junction had 6 bases not matched to a gene; V was cut back by 4 bases and J by 3 bases. CDR1 and CDR2 from the germline V gene are SGHRS and YFSETQ. This CDR3 region has 17 residues.

At least ten counts were recorded for this clonotype. CDR3 nucleotide sequence: TGTGCCAGCAGCTTAGATCTTAAGAAGGAGGACCAGTACTTC. It encodes CASSLDLKKEDQYF. This chain links TRBV11-2 with TRBJ2-5, with a possible D match to TRBD2 (5 bases). Deletions cut 0 bases from V and 10 bases from J, with 15 bases between. The CDR3 length is 14 residues. CDR1 and CDR2 (germline): SGHAT, FQNNGV.

V gene TRBV19 combines with J gene TRBJ1-1; D is uncertain. Deletions cut 3 bases from V and 1 base from J, with 9 bases between. CDR3 length: 14 residues. Per germline, CDR1 LNHDA and CDR2 SQIVND (reference sequence). CDR3: CASSIGSANTEAFF. CDR3 coding DNA: TGTGCCAGTAGTATTGGTAGTGCGAACACTGAAGCTTTCTTT.

The table lists this clonotype with a few counts. Given a much more abundant clone one base away, this may be a read error. The V and J genes are TRBV11-2 and TRBJ1-6, with TRBD1 identical over 7 bases. The CDR3 covers 15 residues. V lost 6 bases and J lost 9; bases outside the gene matches: 11. Germline V gives CDR1 SGHAT, CDR2 FQNNGV. This CDR3 reads CASRENRGRASPLHF. The DNA for the CDR3 is TGTGCCAGCAGGGAAAACAGGGGCCGGGCTTCACCCCTCCACTTT.

This chain connects TRBV7-9 to TRBJ2-1; 8 nucleotides match TRBD2. The CDR3 covers 14 residues. The germline V gene has CDR1 SEHNR and CDR2 FQNEAQ (reference sequence). V trimming: 3 bases; J trimming: 9 bases; junction bases outside the gene matches: 7. In nucleotides, the CDR3 is TGTGCCAGCAGCTTTCTAGCGGGTTATAGTGAGCAGTTCTTC. Protein: CASSFLAGYSEQFF.

This chain uses TRBV30 with TRBJ1-4; no firm D call. CDR3 length: 13 residues. V was shortened by 0 bases and J by 4 bases, with 6 bases between the two germline ends. Germline V gene lookup returns CDR1 GTSNPN and CDR2 SVGIG (reference sequence). The CDR3, as DNA: TGTGCCTGGAGTGTGTCCTTTAATGAAAAACTGTTTTTT. Translating gives CAWSVSFNEKLFF. The full variable domain, its missing parts supplied by reference TRBV30 and TRBJ1-4, is SQTIHQWPATLVQPVGSPLSLECTVEGTSNPNLYWYRQAAGRGLQLLFYSVGIGQISSEVPQNLSASRPQDRQFILSSKKLLLSDSGFYLCAWSVSFNEKLFFGSGTQLSVL.

The V and J genes are TRBV7-8 and TRBJ2-1; the D gene is possibly TRBD2 (5 bases). The CDR3 is 17 residues long. Germline V gene data show CDR1 as SGHVS and CDR2 as FQNEAQ. V lost 0 bases, J lost 0 bases, and 12 bases lay in between. The CDR3: CASSLAVGEVSYNEQFF. In DNA, the CDR3 is TGTGCCAGCAGCTTAGCGGTGGGAGAGGTCTCCTACAATGAGCAGTTCTTC.

This clonotype was counted between two and nine times. The rearrangement joins TRBV12-3 or TRBV12-4 to TRBJ2-5; 8 nucleotides line up with TRBD2. Trimming took 4 bases from V and 5 from J; bases not matched to a gene: 6. This CDR3 contains 14 residues. Here the CDR3 reads CASSSRTSWETQYF. The CDR3 DNA reads TGTGCCAGCAGTTCCCGGACTAGCTGGGAGACCCAGTACTTC.

This clonotype was counted at least ten times. The rearrangement joins TRBV11-1 to TRBJ2-7; 7 bases line up with TRBD2. Germline V gene lookup returns CDR1 SGHAT and CDR2 FQDESV (reference sequence). J was trimmed by 3 bases and V by 5 bases; bases with no gene match: 7. The CDR3 has 14 residues. CDR3 bases: TGTGCCAGCAGCCTCGGGACTAAACTCTACGAGCAGTACTTC. Translated, it gives CASSLGTKLYEQYF.

This clonotype was seen a single time. The final CDR3 position lacks the conserved phenylalanine or tryptophan, pointing to a likely read error. This chain uses TRBV14 with TRBJ2-7, with D possibly matching TRBD2 (5 bases). CDR1 SGHDN and CDR2 FVKESK come from the germline V gene. Trimming removed 3 bases at V and 6 bases at J, with 15 bases between. There are 14 residues in the CDR3. The CDR3 loop reads CASSQNSGLSEQYL. The CDR3, as DNA: TGTGCCAGCAGCCAGAACTCTGGACTTTCCGAGCAGTACCTC.

This clonotype has just one count. Compared with germline, one end of the junction differs, possibly owing to a read error. Here the CDR3 reads CASGFATILNNEQFF. Written as DNA, the CDR3 is TGTGCCAGCGGCTTTGCTACCATACTGAACAATGAGCAGTTCTTC. The chain carries TRBV11-2 and TRBJ2-1; D is unclear. The CDR3 runs 15 residues. Germline CDR1 reads SGHAT; CDR2 reads FQNNGV.

As for this clonotype: A much larger clone differs from this one at a single base, so this may be a read error. V and J are TRBV11-2 and TRBJ2-5, with TRBD2 identical over 9 bases. The ends lost 5 bases at V and 5 bases at J; junction bases unmatched: 3. This CDR3 region has 13 residues. The germline gives CDR1 SGHAT, CDR2 FQNNGV. The DNA of the CDR3 is TGTGCCAGCAGCCTGGGACTAGCCGAGACCCAGTACTTC. Residues: CASSLGLAETQYF.

V and J are TRBV4-1 and TRBJ1-5; TRBD1 agrees at 8 bases. Germline V gives CDR1 MGHRA, CDR2 YSYEKL. The CDR3 runs 18 residues. The V segment lost 2 bases and the J segment 2 bases; nucleotides outside the gene matches: 11. This CDR3 reads CASSQSPATGDRNQPQHF. DNA of the CDR3: TGCGCCAGCAGCCAAAGCCCCGCGACAGGGGATCGCAATCAGCCCCAGCATTTT.

This clonotype has just a few counts. This CDR3 is CASSQDRGRSYNSPLHF. Here the CDR3 DNA reads TGCGCCAGCAGCCAAGATAGGGGGCGCTCCTATAATTCACCCCTCCACTTT. J is TRBJ1-6 and V is TRBV4-1, with 7 bases fitting TRBD1. The germline CDR1 and CDR2 sequences are MGHRA and YSYEKL. This CDR3 is built from 17 residues. V was clipped by 0 bases and J by 0 bases; unmatched bases: 2.

This clonotype was seen just once. A much larger clone lies one base from this, so it may be a read error. It is likely a read error, because the conserved phenylalanine at the end of the CDR3 is missing. The V gene is TRBV11-2, the J gene TRBJ2-7, with TRBD1 as a possible D gene (5 bases). The germline gives CDR1 SGHAT, CDR2 FQNNGV. Trimming took off 5 bases at V and 2 bases at J, with 16 bases between the two ends. The CDR3 sequence is 15 residues long. Written as DNA, the CDR3 is TGTGCCAGCAGCCAAACAGGTATAGGGACCTACGAGCAGTACTCC. Encoded protein: CASSQTGIGTYEQYS.